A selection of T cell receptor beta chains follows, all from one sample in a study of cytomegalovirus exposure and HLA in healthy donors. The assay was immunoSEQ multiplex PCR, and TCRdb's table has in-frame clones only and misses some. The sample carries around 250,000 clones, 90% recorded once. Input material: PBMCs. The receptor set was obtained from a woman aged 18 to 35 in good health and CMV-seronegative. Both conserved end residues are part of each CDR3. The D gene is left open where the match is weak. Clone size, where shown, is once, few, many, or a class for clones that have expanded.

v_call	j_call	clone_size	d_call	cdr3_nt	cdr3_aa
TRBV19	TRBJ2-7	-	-	TGTGCCAGTAGTATATCGCTGTCAGCTAGTGAGGAGTACTTC	CASSISLSASEEYF
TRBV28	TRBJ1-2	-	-	TGTGCCAGCAGTTTATCCCACAGGGCCTATGGCTACACCTTC	CASSLSHRAYGYTF
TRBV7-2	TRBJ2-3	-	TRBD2	TGTGCCAGCAGCGACCTAGCGGGGGACGAGCTGTCAGATACGCAGTATTTT	CASSDLAGDELSDTQYF
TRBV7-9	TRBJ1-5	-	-	TGTGCCAGCAGCTGGGGGGGCGCGGGCAATCAGCCCCAGCATTTT	CASSWGGAGNQPQHF
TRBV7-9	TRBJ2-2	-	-	TGTGCCAGCAGCTCACCCGTGCGCGGGGAGCTGTTTTTT	CASSSPVRGELFF
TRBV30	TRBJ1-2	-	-	TGTGCCTGGAGTCTCGAGAACTGGGGCTACACCTTC	CAWSLENWGYTF
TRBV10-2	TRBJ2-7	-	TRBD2	TGCGCCAGCAGGAGAACTAGCGGGGACACCTACGAGCAGTACTTC	CASRRTSGDTYEQYF
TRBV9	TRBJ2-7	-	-	TGTGCCAGCAGCGTTCGACGGGACTCCTACGAGCAGTACTTC	CASSVRRDSYEQYF
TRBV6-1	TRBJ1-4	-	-	TGTGCCAGCAGTACCCCAAAGAGAGTGTTTTTT	CASSTPKRVFF
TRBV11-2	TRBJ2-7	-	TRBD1	TGTGCCAGCACCTACTTGGGACAGGGCTCCTACGAGCAGTACTTC	CASTYLGQGSYEQYF
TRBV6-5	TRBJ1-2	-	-	TGTGCCAGCAGTTACTCGGAGGCGGAGATAAACTATGGCTACACCTTC	CASSYSEAEINYGYTF
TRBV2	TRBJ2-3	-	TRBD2	TGTGCCAGCAGTGAGAACGGGGGGGCCATAGCAGATACGCAGTATTTT	CASSENGGAIADTQYF
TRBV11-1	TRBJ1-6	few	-	TGTGCCAGCAGCTTTGGTATCGGGAATTCACCCCTCCACTTT	CASSFGIGNSPLHF
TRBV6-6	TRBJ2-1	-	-	TGTGCCAGCAGTTATCGAACCGCTGACAGGTACAATGAGCAGTTCTTC	CASSYRTADRYNEQFF
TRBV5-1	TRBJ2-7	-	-	TGCGCCAGCAGCTTGGGACAGTACGAGCAGTACTTC	CASSLGQYEQYF
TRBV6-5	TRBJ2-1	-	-	TGTGCCAGCAGTTACCCGGGACACCATGAGCAGTTCTTC	CASSYPGHHEQFF
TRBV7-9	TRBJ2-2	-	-	TGTGCCAGCAGCTCGCCGGGACAACTAGACGGGGAGCTGTTTTTT	CASSSPGQLDGELFF
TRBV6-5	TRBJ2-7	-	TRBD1	TGTGCCAGCAGAGGCCGGGACAGGGCAGAAGAGCAGTACTTC	CASRGRDRAEEQYF
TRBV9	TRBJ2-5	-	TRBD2	TGTGCCAGCAGCGTAGGTGGACTAGCGGGGGACCGTCAAGAGACCCAGTACTTC	CASSVGGLAGDRQETQYF
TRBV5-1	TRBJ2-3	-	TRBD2	TGCGCCAGCAGCTTGGCAAGCGGGGGCCGCTTCACAGATACGCAGTATTTT	CASSLASGGRFTDTQYF
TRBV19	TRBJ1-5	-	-	TGTGCCAGTAGTATAGAGACACCTAGCAGCAATCAGCCCCAGCATTTT	CASSIETPSSNQPQHF
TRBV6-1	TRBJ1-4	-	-	TGTGCCAGCAGTACCAGAGGTAATGAAAAACTGTTTTTT	CASSTRGNEKLFF
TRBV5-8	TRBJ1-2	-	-	TGTGCCAGCAGCTTTTGGGGCCAGGGTGGCGGCTACACCTTC	CASSFWGQGGGYTF
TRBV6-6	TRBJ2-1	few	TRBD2	TGTGCCAGCAGCCTCGGGGGGGCGGAGAATGAGCAGTTCTTC	CASSLGGAENEQFF
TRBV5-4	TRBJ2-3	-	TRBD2	TGTGCCAGCAGCTCCCCCGGGGGGGCGAGCACAGATACGCAGTATTTT	CASSSPGGASTDTQYF
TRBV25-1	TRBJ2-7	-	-	TGTGCCAGCAGTGGGGAGACTTTCTACGAGCAGTACTTC	CASSGETFYEQYF
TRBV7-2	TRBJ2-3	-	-	TGTGCCAGCAGCTCCCGGGGCGGGGTCACAGATACGCAGTATTTT	CASSSRGGVTDTQYF
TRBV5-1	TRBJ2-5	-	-	TGCGCCAGCAAAGTTTGGGGAAGGGGAGAGACCCAGTACTTC	CASKVWGRGETQYF
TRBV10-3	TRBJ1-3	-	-	TGTGCCATCGGGAGTATCACTGGAAACACCATATATTTT	CAIGSITGNTIYF
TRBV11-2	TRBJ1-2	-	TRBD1	TGTGCCAGCAGGATGGACAGGGGGGACTATGGCTACACCTTC	CASRMDRGDYGYTF
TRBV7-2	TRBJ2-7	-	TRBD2	TGTGCCAGCACCCCCTGGGGCGGGGGGTCCTACGAGCAGTACTTC	CASTPWGGGSYEQYF
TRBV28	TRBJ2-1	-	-	TGTGCCAGCTCTCGCCGGGGGGCCGGGGATGAGCAGTTCTTC	CASSRRGAGDEQFF